This T cell receptor beta chain originates from a study of blood T cell repertoires in COVID-19. Study context: Spain, Italy and the United States supplied samples that represented acute and convalescent COVID-19.

Germline V lookup: CDR1 PRHDT, CDR2 FYEKMQ (reference sequence). The trim removed 5 bases at V and 6 bases at J, leaving 4 bases unmatched. CDR3 length: 12 amino acids. This clone showed up just once. The repertoire was sequenced with immunoSEQ multiplex PCR; TCRdb's copy has only in-frame clones and lacks some. This table has about 200,000 clones, 70% to 90% appearing once. The chain employs TRBV13 and TRBJ2-7; 7 positions match TRBD1. The TCR originated in a woman in her twenties or thirties who had been exposed to COVID-19. Sequenced sample: PBMCs or T cells enriched from blood (not recorded which). The CDR3 spells CASSRQGAEQYF. The CDR3 coding sequence is TGTGCCAGCAGCCGACAGGGCGCCGAGCAGTACTTC.